This T cell receptor beta chain came from a study of somatic mutations in cytotoxic T cells in rheumatoid arthritis. Of note for this clone: Its antigen remains unidentified.

Germline V gives CDR1 MNHEY, CDR2 SMNVEV (reference sequence). The CDR3 has 15 amino acids. V gave up 10 bases and J gave up 3 bases; unmatched junction bases: 13. Findings of the study overall: The targets (antigens) of the expanded CD8+ clones were not known. No significant CD8+ T-cell clonality difference was found between rheumatoid arthritis patients and age-matched controls. More than 20% of CD8+ cells belonged to the largest clone in about an eighth of the roughly 60 patients.

Only in-frame clones appear in the TCRdb table, and some are missing; sequencing was by immunoSEQ multiplex PCR. The sample consists of thousands of clones, roughly 80% of them appearing once. The V and J genes are TRBV27 and TRBJ2-7, with TRBD2 identical over 9 bases. The sequence derives from an older woman in good health. Material for sequencing was CD8+ T cells sorted from blood. The CDR3 sequence is CATRRGAGGVYEQYF. The CDR3 bases are TGTGCCACCCGACGGGGAGCGGGAGGCGTCTACGAGCAGTACTTC.